The next 10 T cell receptor beta chains were all read from a single sample in a study of blood T cell repertoires in COVID-19. Only in-frame clones appear in the TCRdb table, and some are missing; sequencing was by immunoSEQ multiplex PCR. The table shows some 60,000 clones, with around nine tenths occurring only once. The material sequenced was peripheral blood. These receptors were taken from a man in his 60s with acute or convalescent COVID-19.

V usage is TRBV9 and J usage is TRBJ2-1, with D possibly matching TRBD1 (6 bases). Trimming cost V 0 bases and J 1 base, with 8 bases left between them. The CDR3 length is 15 residues. Germline lookup yields CDR1 SGDLS and CDR2 YYNGEE. The CDR3 DNA reads TGTGCCAGCAGCGTAGAAGGGGGTTCCTACAATGAGCAGTTCTTC. This gives the protein CASSVEGGSYNEQFF.

V gene TRBV27 combines with J gene TRBJ2-2; a weak D match, TRBD2 (6 bases). Trimming shortened V by 3 bases and J by 5 bases, and 16 bases separated the two germline ends. Germline values: CDR1 MNHEY, CDR2 SMNVEV (reference sequence). CDR3 length: 16 amino acids. The CDR3 region has the DNA TGTGCCAGCAGTTTCCGGCGGGGCTCGAGGACCGGGGAGCTGTTTTTT. Its protein product is CASSFRRGSRTGELFF.

V is TRBV3-1 (or the pseudogene TRBV3-2) and J is TRBJ2-7; maybe TRBD1 (6 bases). Germline V gene data show CDR1 as LGHDT and CDR2 as YNNKEL (reference sequence). CDR3 length: 13 amino acids. V was pared by 5 bases and J by 5 bases, with 13 bases between. The CDR3 nucleotides are TGTGCCAGCAGCTCTAGGGGGTCTCACGAGCAGTACTTC. It yields the protein CASSSRGSHEQYF.

V usage is TRBV28 and J usage is TRBJ1-5, with D unclear. This CDR3 spans 15 amino acids. Germline CDR1 reads MDHEN; CDR2 reads SYDVKM. V gave up 6 bases and J gave up 4 bases, with 16 bases separating them. CDR3 loop: CASRRGGFRNQPQHF. DNA for the CDR3: TGTGCCAGCAGAAGAGGCGGTTTTCGGAATCAGCCCCAGCATTTT. The full variable domain, rest sourced from reference TRBV28 and TRBJ1-5, is DVKVTQSSRYLVKRTGEKVFLECVQDMDHENMFWYRQDPGLGLRLIYFSYDVKMKEKGDIPEGYSVSREKKERFSLILESASTNQTSMYLCASRRGGFRNQPQHFGDGTRLSIL.

Here the CDR3 reads CASSFTGALAYNEQFF. Here the CDR3 DNA reads TGTGCCAGCAGTTTTACAGGGGCACTAGCCTACAATGAGCAGTTCTTC. The rearrangement uses TRBV28 and TRBJ2-1; 7 bases are a match to TRBD1. CDR3 size: 16 residues. The germline V gene encodes CDR1 MDHEN and CDR2 SYDVKM. The J segment lost 2 bases and the V segment lost 3 bases, leaving 7 bases of the junction unmatched.

The chain uses TRBV5-4 and TRBJ2-3; 9 bases fit TRBD2. The trim removed 4 bases at V and 4 bases at J, leaving 7 bases unmatched. Germline assignment: CDR1 SGHNT and CDR2 YYREEE (reference sequence). This CDR3 is 15 amino acids long. CDR3 sequence (DNA): TGTGCCAGCAGCCCCCCAGCGGGAGGTTCAGATACGCAGTATTTT. Translating gives CASSPPAGGSDTQYF.

CDR3 sequence: CASKKAGTDSTDTQYF. Here the CDR3 DNA reads TGTGCCAGCAAGAAAGCGGGAACCGATAGCACAGATACGCAGTATTTT. The rearrangement links TRBV2 to TRBJ2-3; 7 nucleotides agree with TRBD2. The CDR3 is 16 amino acids. Germline V CDR1 and CDR2: SNHLY, FYNNEI. The ends lost 7 bases at V and 0 bases at J; junction bases unmatched: 10. Full variable domain (rest looked up from reference TRBV2 and TRBJ2-3): EPEVTQTPSHQVTQMGQEVILRCVPISNHLYFYWYRQILGQKVEFLVSFYNNEISEKSEIFDDQFSVERPDGSNFTLKIRSTKLEDSAMYFCASKKAGTDSTDTQYFGPGTRLTVL.

This clone showed up just a few times. V usage is TRBV3-1 (or the pseudogene TRBV3-2) and J usage is TRBJ2-7, with 10 bases aligning to TRBD1. Looked up from germline, CDR1 is LGHDT and CDR2 is YNNKEL (reference sequence). This CDR3 region has 15 residues. V gave up 5 bases and J gave up 2 bases; unmatched junction bases: 6. The CDR3 region is CASSRTGQGTYEQYF. As DNA, the CDR3 is TGTGCCAGCAGCAGGACGGGACAGGGGACCTACGAGCAGTACTTC.

This clone was detected a few times. The chain has TRBV30 and TRBJ2-1; 15 nucleotides align to TRBD2. This CDR3 region has 17 residues. Germline CDR1 and CDR2: GTSNPN and SVGIG (reference sequence). V dropped 2 bases and J dropped 10; count of bases not matched to a gene: 12. CDR3 DNA sequence: TGTGCCTGGAGTCGCCGGACTAGCGGGAGGGCCCCCAAAGAGCAGTTCTTC. This gives the protein CAWSRRTSGRAPKEQFF.

The chain joins TRBV19 to TRBJ2-7; 12 bases align to TRBD1. The V segment lost 5 bases and the J segment 2 bases; nucleotides outside the gene matches: 10. Germline V CDR1 and CDR2: LNHDA, SQIVND (reference sequence). This CDR3 region has 17 residues. CDR3: CASSDYSGTGGTYEQYF. Here the CDR3 DNA reads TGTGCCAGTAGTGACTATTCCGGGACAGGGGGCACCTACGAGCAGTACTTC.